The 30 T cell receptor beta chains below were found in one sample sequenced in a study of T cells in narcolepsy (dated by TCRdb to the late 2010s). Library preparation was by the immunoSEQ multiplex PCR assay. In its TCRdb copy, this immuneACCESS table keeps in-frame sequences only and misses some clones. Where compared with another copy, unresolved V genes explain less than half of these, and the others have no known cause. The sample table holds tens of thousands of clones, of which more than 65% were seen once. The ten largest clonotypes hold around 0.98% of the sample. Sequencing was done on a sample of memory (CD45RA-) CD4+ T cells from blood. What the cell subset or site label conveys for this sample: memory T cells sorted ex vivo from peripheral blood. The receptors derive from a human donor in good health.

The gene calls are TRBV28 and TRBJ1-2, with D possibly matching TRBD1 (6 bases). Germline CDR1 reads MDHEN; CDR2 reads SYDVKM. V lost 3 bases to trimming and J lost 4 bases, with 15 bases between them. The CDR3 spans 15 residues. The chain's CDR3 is CASSFGGRGSYGYTF. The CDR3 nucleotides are TGTGCCAGCAGTTTTGGTGGCAGGGGTAGCTATGGCTACACCTTC.

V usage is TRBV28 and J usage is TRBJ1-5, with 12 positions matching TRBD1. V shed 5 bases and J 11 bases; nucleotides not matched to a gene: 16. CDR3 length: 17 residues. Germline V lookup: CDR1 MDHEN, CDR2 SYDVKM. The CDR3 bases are TGTGCCAGCAGTCCCGGGGGGGGACAGGGGGCTAATTTGGCCCAGCATTTT. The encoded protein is CASSPGGGQGANLAQHF.

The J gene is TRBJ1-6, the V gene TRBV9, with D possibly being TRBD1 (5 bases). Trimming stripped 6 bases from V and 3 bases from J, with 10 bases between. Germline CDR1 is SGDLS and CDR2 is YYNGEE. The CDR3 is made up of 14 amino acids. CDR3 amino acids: CASNGGVYNSPLHF. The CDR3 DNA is TGTGCCAGCAATGGGGGAGTCTATAATTCACCCCTCCACTTT.

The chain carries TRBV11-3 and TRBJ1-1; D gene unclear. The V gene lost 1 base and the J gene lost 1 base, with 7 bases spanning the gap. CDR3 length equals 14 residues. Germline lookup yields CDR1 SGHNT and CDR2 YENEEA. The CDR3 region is CASSLGRQNTEAFF. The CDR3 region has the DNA TGTGCCAGCAGCTTAGGGAGACAGAACACTGAAGCTTTCTTT.

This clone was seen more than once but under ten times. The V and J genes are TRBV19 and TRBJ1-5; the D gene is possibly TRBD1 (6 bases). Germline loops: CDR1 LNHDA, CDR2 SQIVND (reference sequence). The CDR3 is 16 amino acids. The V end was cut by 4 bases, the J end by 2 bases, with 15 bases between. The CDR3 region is CASSNGRGLGNQPQHF. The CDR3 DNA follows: TGTGCCAGTAGTAACGGCAGGGGATTGGGCAATCAGCCCCAGCATTTT.

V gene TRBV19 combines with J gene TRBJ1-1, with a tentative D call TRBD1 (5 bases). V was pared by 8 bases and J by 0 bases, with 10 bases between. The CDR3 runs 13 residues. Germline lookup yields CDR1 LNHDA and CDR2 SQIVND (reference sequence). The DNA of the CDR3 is TGTGCCAGTGGGGGGACCTTGAACACTGAAGCTTTCTTT. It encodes CASGGTLNTEAFF.

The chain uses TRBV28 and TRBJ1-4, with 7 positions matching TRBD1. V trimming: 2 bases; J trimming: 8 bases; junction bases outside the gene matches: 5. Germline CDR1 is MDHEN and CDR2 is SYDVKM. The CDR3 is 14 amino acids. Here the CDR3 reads CASSLLGGQEKLFF. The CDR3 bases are TGTGCCAGCAGTTTACTGGGGGGACAGGAAAAACTGTTTTTT.

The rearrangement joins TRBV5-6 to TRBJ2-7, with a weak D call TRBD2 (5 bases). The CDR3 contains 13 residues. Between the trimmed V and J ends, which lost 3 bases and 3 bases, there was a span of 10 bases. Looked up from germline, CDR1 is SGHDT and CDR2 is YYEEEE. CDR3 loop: CASSYAGIYEQYF. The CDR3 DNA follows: TGTGCCAGCAGCTATGCCGGGATCTACGAGCAGTACTTC.

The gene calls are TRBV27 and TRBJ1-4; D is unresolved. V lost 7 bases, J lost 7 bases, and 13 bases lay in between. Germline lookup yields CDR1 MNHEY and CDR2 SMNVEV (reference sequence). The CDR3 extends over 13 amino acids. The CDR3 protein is CASTPTRGEKLFF. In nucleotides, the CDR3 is TGTGCCAGCACCCCCACGAGAGGTGAAAAACTGTTTTTT.

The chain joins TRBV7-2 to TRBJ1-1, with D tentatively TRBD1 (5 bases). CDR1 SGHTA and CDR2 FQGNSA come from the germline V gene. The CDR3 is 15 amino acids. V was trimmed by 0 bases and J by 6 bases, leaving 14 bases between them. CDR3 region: CASSLARGGDAEAFF. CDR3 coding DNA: TGTGCCAGCAGCTTAGCCCGGGGGGGTGACGCTGAAGCTTTCTTT.

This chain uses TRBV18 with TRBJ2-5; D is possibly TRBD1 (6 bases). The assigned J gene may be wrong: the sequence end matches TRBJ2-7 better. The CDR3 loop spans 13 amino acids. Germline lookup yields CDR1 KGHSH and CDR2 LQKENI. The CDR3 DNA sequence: TGTGCCAGCTCAGGGACACGATCCTACGAGCAGTACTTC. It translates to CASSGTRSYEQYF.

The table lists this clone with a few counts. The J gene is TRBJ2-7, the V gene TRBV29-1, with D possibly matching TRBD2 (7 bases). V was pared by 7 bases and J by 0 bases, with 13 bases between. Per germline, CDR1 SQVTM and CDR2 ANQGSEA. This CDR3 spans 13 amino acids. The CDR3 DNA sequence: TGCAGCGGCGGGGGACATAGCTCCTACGAGCAGTACTTC. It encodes CSGGGHSSYEQYF.

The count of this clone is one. The CDR3, as DNA: TGTGCCAGTTACTCAGGGGGGATGAACACTGAAGCTTTCTTT. Translated: CASYSGGMNTEAFF. The chain uses TRBV28 and TRBJ1-1; TRBD1 agrees at 7 bases. V gave up 9 bases and J gave up 0 bases; unmatched junction bases: 7. The CDR3 length is 14 residues. CDR1 MDHEN and CDR2 SYDVKM come from the germline V gene.

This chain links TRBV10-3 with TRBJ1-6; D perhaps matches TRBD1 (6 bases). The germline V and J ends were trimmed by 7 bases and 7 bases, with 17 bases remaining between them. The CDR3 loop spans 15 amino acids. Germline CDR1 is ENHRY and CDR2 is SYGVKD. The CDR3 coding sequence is TGTGCCATCACGGAGGGGGGGCTGGGGAATTCACCCCTCCACTTT. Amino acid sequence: CAITEGGLGNSPLHF.

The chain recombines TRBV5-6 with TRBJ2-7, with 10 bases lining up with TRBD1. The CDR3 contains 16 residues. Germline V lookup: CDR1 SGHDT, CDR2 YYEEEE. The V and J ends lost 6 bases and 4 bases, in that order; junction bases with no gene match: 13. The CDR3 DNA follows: TGTGCCAGCAACCCAGGGGGGACAGGGGTGGCGTACGAGCAGTACTTC. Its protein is CASNPGGTGVAYEQYF.

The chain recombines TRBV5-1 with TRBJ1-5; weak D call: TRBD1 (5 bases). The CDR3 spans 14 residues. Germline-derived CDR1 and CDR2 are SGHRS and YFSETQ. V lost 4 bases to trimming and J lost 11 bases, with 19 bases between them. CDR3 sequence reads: CASSPGHDQGAQHF. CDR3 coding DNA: TGCGCCAGCAGCCCCGGACACGACCAGGGAGCCCAGCATTTT.

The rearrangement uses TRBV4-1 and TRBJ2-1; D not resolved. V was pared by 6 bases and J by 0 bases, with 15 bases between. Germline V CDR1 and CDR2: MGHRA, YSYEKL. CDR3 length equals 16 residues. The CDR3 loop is CASSHIDLISYNEQFF. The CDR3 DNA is TGCGCCAGCAGTCACATCGACTTGATCTCCTACAATGAGCAGTTCTTC.

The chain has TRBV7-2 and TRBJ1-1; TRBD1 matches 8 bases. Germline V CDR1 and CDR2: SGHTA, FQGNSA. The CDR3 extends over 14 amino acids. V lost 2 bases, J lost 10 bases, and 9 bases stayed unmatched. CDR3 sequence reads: CASSLTGQGAVAFF. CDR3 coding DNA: TGTGCCAGCAGCTTAACGGGGCAGGGGGCGGTAGCTTTCTTT.

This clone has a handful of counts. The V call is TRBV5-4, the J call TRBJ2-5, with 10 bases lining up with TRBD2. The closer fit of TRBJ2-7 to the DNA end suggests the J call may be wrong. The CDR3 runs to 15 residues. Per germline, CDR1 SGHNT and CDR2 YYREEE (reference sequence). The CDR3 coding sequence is TGTGCCAGCAGCCCTGCTAGCGGGGGATTCTACGAGCAGTACTTC. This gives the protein CASSPASGGFYEQYF.

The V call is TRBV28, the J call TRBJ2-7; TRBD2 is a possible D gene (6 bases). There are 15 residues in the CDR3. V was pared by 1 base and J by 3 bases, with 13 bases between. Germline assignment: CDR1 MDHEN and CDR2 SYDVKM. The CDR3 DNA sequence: TGTGCCAGCAGTTTATCTGTCGGAGGGTTCTACGAGCAGTACTTC. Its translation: CASSLSVGGFYEQYF.

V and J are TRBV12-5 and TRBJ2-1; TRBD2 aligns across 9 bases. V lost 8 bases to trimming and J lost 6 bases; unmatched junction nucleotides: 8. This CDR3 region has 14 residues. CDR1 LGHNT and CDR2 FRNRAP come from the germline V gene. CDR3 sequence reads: CASSVREGSNEQFF. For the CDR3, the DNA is TGTGCTAGTTCAGTGCGGGAGGGCTCCAATGAGCAGTTCTTC.

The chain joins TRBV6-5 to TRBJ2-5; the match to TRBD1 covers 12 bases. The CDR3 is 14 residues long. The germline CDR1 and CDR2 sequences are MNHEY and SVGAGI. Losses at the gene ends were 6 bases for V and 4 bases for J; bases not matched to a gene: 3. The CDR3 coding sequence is TGTGCCAGCAGCCGGGACAGGGGGCGAGAGACCCAGTACTTC. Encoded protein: CASSRDRGRETQYF.

CDR3 in amino acids: CASSTAGTSSGNTIYF. In DNA, the CDR3 is TGTGCCAGTAGTACAGCCGGGACGAGCTCTGGAAACACCATATATTTT. The chain couples TRBV19 to TRBJ1-3; D perhaps matches TRBD1 (5 bases). V lost 4 bases, J lost 0 bases, and 13 bases lay in between. Germline V gives CDR1 LNHDA, CDR2 SQIVND (reference sequence). The CDR3 covers 16 residues.

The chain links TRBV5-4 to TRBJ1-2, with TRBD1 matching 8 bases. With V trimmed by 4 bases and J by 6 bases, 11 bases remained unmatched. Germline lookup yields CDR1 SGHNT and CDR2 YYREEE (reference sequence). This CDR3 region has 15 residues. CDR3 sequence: CASSQDPRTGNGYTF. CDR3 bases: TGTGCCAGCAGCCAAGATCCCCGGACAGGGAATGGCTACACCTTC. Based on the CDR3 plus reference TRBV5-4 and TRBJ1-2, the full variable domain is ETGVTQSPTHLIKTRGQQVTLRCSSQSGHNTVSWYQQALGQGPQFIFQYYREEENGRGNFPPRFSGLQFPNYSSELNVNALELDDSALYLCASSQDPRTGNGYTFGSGTRLTVV.

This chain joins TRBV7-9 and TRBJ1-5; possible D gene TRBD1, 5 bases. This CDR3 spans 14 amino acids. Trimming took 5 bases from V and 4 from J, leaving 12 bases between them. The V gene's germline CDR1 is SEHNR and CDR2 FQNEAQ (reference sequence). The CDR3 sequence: CASSARDGNQPQHF. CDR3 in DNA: TGTGCCAGCAGCGCGAGGGACGGGAATCAGCCCCAGCATTTT.

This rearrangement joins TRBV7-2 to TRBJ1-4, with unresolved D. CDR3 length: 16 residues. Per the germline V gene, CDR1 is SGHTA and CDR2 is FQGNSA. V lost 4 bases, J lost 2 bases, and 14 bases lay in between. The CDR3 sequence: CASSSASGLTNEKLFF. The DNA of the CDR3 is TGTGCCAGCAGCTCCGCCTCGGGCCTCACTAATGAAAAACTGTTTTTT.

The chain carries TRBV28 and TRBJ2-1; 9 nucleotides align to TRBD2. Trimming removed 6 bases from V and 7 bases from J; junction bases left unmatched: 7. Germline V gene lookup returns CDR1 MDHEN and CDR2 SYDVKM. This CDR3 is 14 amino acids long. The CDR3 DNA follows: TGTGCCAGCAGGGTTAGCGGGAGAACGAATGAGCAGTTCTTC. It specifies CASRVSGRTNEQFF.

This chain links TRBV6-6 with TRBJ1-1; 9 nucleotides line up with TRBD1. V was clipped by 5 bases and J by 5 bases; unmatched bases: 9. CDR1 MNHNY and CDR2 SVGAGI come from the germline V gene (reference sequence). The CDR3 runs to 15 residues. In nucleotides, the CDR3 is TGTGCCAGCAGTCCGACAGGGGGATCAGGAACTGAAGCTTTCTTT. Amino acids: CASSPTGGSGTEAFF.

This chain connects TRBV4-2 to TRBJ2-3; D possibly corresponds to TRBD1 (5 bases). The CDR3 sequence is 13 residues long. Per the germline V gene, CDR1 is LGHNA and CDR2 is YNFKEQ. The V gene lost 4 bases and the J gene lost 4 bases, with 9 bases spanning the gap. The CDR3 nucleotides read TGTGCCAGCAGCCCGACAGTTCCAGATACGCAGTATTTT. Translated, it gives CASSPTVPDTQYF.

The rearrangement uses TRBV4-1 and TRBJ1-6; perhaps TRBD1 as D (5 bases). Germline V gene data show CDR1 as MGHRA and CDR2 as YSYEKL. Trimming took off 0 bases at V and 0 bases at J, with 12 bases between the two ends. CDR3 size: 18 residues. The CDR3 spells CASSQDRGRSSYNSPLHF. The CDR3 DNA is TGCGCCAGCAGCCAAGATAGGGGCAGGAGCTCCTATAATTCACCCCTCCACTTT.